Each of the 13 T cell receptor beta chains below was sequenced from the same sample in a study of T-cell reconstitution after alpha-beta-depleted transplantation in children. It was with unique molecular identifiers that the TCRbeta library was prepared. MiXCR, applied by TCRdb to the PCR reads, yields one record per CDR3 protein. The sample gives about 77,000 distinct CDR3 sequences, approximately 18% of which show up once; 51% is in the top ten. The sequenced sample was PBMCs, mostly from graft donor cells, obtained 360 days after TCRalphabeta/CD19-depleted stem cell transplant. The receptors come from a male patient under 10 years old who had a stem cell transplant for acute lymphoblastic leukemia, so the T cells may come from the graft donor.

This clonotype has at least ten counts. The V call is TRBV20-1, the J call TRBJ2-3; TRBD2 aligns across 10 bases. Germline V gene lookup returns CDR1 DFQATT and CDR2 SNEGSKA (reference sequence). The J segment lost 6 bases and the V segment lost 4 bases, leaving 7 bases of the junction unmatched. The CDR3 consists of 14 residues. CDR3 nucleotide sequence: TGCAGTGCTAAAGCGGGAGGGTTTGAGGATACGCAGTATTTT. Translation: CSAKAGGFEDTQYF.

This clonotype has ten or more counts. The chain has TRBV29-1 and TRBJ1-1, with D tentatively TRBD1 (5 bases). Germline loops: CDR1 SQVTM, CDR2 ANQGSEA. The CDR3 spans 14 residues. Trimming stripped 0 bases from V and 1 base from J, with 9 bases between. CDR3 nucleotide sequence: TGCAGCGTTGAAGACAGGGTTGGGAACACTGAAGCTTTCTTT. It translates to CSVEDRVGNTEAFF.

This clonotype was found many times. The rearrangement uses TRBV12-3 or TRBV12-4 and TRBJ2-7; D might be TRBD1 (6 bases). CDR3 length equals 15 residues. V shed 4 bases and J shed 3 bases, with 16 bases lying between them. The CDR3 sequence: CASSSGPHRVYEQYF. CDR3 in DNA: TGTGCCAGCAGTTCGGGCCCCCACAGGGTCTACGAGCAGTACTTC.

The table lists this clonotype with a few counts. The V and J genes are TRBV4-1 and TRBJ2-3; a possible D gene is TRBD2 (6 bases). Germline V gene data show CDR1 as MGHRA and CDR2 as YSYEKL. There are 16 residues in the CDR3. V dropped 0 bases and J dropped 3 bases, with 13 bases sitting between them. The CDR3 bases are TGCGCCAGCAGCCAAGAGGCCGGGCGGGGAACAGATACGCAGTATTTT. It is translated as CASSQEAGRGTDTQYF.

The chain has TRBV15 and TRBJ2-1; D gene unclear. The germline V gene has CDR1 LNHNV and CDR2 YYDKDF (reference sequence). CDR3 length equals 17 residues. V lost 1 base and J lost 0, with 13 bases in between. CDR3 amino acids: CATSRVGRQSSYNEQFF. The CDR3, as DNA: TGTGCCACCAGCAGAGTAGGGCGGCAGAGCTCCTACAATGAGCAGTTCTTC.

Note on this clonotype: Since a much larger clone is just one base distant, this may be a read error. The chain employs TRBV7-9 and TRBJ2-7; 9 positions agree with TRBD1. Germline CDR1 SEHNR, CDR2 FQNEAQ (reference sequence). After removal of 1 base from V and 5 bases from J, the junction contained 3 bases not matched to a gene. The CDR3 is 14 residues long. The CDR3 region has the DNA TGTGCCAGCAGCTTAGGACAGGGGGTCCACGAGCAGTACTTC. Protein product: CASSLGQGVHEQYF.

In DNA form, the CDR3 reads TGTGCCAGCAGCTTGGGACGAAACACTGAAGCTTTCTTT. Amino acids: CASSLGRNTEAFF. The chain employs TRBV5-6 and TRBJ1-1; no clear D gene. V was clipped by 0 bases and J by 2 bases, with 5 bases between them. The germline V gene encodes CDR1 SGHDT and CDR2 YYEEEE. The CDR3 is made up of 13 amino acids.

V and J are TRBV11-3 and TRBJ2-1; 11 bases agree with TRBD2. Germline lookup yields CDR1 SGHNT and CDR2 YENEEA. Losses at the gene ends were 5 bases for V and 4 bases for J; bases not matched to a gene: 4. CDR3 length: 15 amino acids. CDR3 DNA: TGTGCCAGCAGCCCGGGACTAGCGGTTTACAATGAGCAGTTCTTC. Its translation: CASSPGLAVYNEQFF.

In this sample, this clonotype turned up a few times. The chain joins TRBV5-1 to TRBJ1-1; D is unresolved. This CDR3 comprises 13 residues. Between the trimmed V and J ends, which lost 4 bases and 2 bases, there was a span of 9 bases. Germline values: CDR1 SGHRS, CDR2 YFSETQ. The CDR3 DNA reads TGCGCCAGCAGCCGACAATTTAACACTGAAGCTTTCTTT. It translates to CASSRQFNTEAFF.

The chain employs TRBV11-2 and TRBJ1-6, with D perhaps TRBD1 (6 bases). The CDR3 consists of 13 residues. CDR1 and CDR2 (germline): SGHAT, FQNNGV. V lost 3 bases and J lost 14, with 14 bases in between. The CDR3 nucleotides are TGTGCCAGCAGCTTGGCTCCGCAGGGGACCCTCCACTTT. It codes for CASSLAPQGTLHF. Combining the CDR3 with reference TRBV11-2 and TRBJ1-6 gives the whole variable domain EAGVAQSPRYKIIEKRQSVAFWCNPISGHATLYWYQQILGQGPKLLIQFQNNGVVDDSQLPKDRFSAERLKGVDSTLKIQPAKLEDSAVYLCASSLAPQGTLHFGNGTRLTVT.

This clonotype appeared a few times. The rearrangement joins TRBV6-5 to TRBJ1-2, with unresolved D. CDR1 and CDR2 (germline): MNHEY, SVGAGI. The CDR3 runs to 17 residues. Between the trimmed V and J ends, which lost 0 bases and 0 bases, there was a span of 14 bases. This CDR3 reads CASSYSVPGRPNYGYTF. In DNA, the CDR3 is TGTGCCAGCAGTTACTCAGTACCGGGCCGACCTAACTATGGCTACACCTTC.

CDR3 residues: CASSFRGLRTETQYF. The CDR3 nucleotides are TGTGCCAGCAGTTTCCGGGGTCTTCGGACAGAGACCCAGTACTTC. This chain joins TRBV12-3 or TRBV12-4 and TRBJ2-5; perhaps TRBD2 as D (5 bases). CDR3 size: 15 residues. The V end was cut by 3 bases, the J end by 4 bases, with 15 bases between.

The V and J genes are TRBV7-9 and TRBJ1-2; maybe TRBD1 (6 bases). Germline values: CDR1 SEHNR, CDR2 FQNEAQ (reference sequence). V was cut by 1 base and J by 8 bases, with 14 bases left in between. The CDR3 is 14 residues long. The CDR3 here is CASSLVEGGVGYTF. CDR3 DNA sequence: TGTGCCAGCAGCTTAGTGGAGGGGGGGGTCGGCTACACCTTC.